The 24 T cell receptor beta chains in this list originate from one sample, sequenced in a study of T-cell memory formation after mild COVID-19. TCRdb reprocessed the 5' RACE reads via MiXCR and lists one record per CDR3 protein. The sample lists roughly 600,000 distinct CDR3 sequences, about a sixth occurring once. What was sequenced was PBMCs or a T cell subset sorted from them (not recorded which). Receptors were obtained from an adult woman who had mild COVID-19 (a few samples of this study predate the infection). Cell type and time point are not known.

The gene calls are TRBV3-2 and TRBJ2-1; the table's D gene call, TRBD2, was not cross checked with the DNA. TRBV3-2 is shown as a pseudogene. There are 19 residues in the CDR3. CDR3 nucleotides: TGTGCCAGCAGCCAAGATTTTAGGGAGTGGCTAAGACCCTACAATGAGCAGTTCTTC. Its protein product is CASSQDFREWLRPYNEQFF.

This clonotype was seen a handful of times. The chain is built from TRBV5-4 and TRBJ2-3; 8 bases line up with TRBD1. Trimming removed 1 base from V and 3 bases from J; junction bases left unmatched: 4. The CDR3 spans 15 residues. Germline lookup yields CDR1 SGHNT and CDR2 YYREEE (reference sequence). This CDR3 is CASSLPGTGTDTQYF. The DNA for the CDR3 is TGTGCCAGCAGCTTGCCAGGGACAGGAACAGATACGCAGTATTTT.

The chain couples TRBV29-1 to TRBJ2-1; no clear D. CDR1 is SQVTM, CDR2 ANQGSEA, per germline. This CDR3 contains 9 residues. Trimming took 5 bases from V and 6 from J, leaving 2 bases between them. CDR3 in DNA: TGCAGCGTTAGCAATGAGCAGTTCTTC. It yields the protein CSVSNEQFF.

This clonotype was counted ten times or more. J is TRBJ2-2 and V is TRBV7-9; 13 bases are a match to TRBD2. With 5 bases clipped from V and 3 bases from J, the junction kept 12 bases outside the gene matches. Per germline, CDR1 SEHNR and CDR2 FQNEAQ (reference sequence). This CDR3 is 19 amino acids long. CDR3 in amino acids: CASSRAGLAGVWYTGELFF. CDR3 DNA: TGTGCCAGCAGCCGAGCAGGACTAGCGGGAGTTTGGTACACCGGGGAGCTGTTTTTT.

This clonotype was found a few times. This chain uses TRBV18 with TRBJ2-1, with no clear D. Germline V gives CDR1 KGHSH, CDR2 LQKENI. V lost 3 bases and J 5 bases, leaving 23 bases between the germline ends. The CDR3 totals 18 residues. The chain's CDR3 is CASSPTSLFDRENNEQFF. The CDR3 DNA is TGTGCCAGCTCACCGACATCTTTGTTTGATAGGGAAAACAATGAGCAGTTCTTC.

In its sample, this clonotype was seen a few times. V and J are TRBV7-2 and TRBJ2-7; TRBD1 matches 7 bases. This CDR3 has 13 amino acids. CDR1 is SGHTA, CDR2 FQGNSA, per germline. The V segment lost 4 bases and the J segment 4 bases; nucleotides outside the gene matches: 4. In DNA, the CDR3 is TGTGCCAGCAGCTGGGGACAGCCGTACGAGCAGTACTTC. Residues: CASSWGQPYEQYF.

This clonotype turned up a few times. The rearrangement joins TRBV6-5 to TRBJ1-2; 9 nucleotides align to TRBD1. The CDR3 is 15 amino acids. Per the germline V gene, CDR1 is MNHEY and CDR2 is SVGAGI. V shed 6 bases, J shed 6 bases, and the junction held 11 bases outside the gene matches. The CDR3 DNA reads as TGTGCCAGCAGCCTTGGGACAGGGTACATTGATGGCTACACCTTC. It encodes CASSLGTGYIDGYTF.

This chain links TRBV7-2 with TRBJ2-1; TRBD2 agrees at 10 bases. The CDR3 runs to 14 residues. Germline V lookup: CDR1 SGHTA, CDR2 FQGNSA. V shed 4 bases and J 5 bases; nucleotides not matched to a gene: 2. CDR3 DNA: TGTGCCAGCAGCTATAGCGGGGGGAACAATGAGCAGTTCTTC. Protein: CASSYSGGNNEQFF.

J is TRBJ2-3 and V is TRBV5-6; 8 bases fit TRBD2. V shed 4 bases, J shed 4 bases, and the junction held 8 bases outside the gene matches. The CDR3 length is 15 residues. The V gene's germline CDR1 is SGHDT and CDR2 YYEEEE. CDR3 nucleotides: TGTGCCAGCAGCCACGGGAGGGCCGGGGCAGATACGCAGTATTTT. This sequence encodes CASSHGRAGADTQYF.

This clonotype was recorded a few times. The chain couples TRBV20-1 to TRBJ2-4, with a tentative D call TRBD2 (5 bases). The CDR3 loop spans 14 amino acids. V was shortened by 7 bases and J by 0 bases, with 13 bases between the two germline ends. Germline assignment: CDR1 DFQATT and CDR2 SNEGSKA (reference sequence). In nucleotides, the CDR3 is TGCAGTGTGCCGGGGTACTTAGCCAAAAACATTCAGTACTTC. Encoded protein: CSVPGYLAKNIQYF.

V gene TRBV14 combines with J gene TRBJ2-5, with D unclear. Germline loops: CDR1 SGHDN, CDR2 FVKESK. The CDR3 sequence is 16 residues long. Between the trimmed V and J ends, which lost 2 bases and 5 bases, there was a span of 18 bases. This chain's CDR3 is CASSQSFRQSWETQYF. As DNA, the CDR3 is TGTGCCAGCAGCCAATCCTTTAGGCAGTCCTGGGAGACCCAGTACTTC. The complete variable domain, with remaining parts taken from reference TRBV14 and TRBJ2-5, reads EAGVTQFPSHSVIEKGQTVTLRCDPISGHDNLYWYRRVMGKEIKFLLHFVKESKQDESGMPNNRFLAERTGGTYSTLKVQPAELEDSGVYFCASSQSFRQSWETQYFGPGTRLLVL.

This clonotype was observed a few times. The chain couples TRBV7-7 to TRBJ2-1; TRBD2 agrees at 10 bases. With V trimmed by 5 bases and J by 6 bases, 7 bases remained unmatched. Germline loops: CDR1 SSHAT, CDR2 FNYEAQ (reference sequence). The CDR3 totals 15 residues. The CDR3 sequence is CASSPGTSVPNEQFF. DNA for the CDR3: TGTGCCAGCAGCCCCGGGACTAGCGTACCCAATGAGCAGTTCTTC.

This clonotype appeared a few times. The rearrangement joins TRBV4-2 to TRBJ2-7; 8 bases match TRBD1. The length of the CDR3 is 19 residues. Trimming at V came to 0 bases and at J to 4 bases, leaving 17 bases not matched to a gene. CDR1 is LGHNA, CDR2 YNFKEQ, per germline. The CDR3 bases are TGTGCCAGCAGCCAAGATTATGGCAGGGGGCGCGATGGCTTTTACGAGCAGTACTTC. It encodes CASSQDYGRGRDGFYEQYF.

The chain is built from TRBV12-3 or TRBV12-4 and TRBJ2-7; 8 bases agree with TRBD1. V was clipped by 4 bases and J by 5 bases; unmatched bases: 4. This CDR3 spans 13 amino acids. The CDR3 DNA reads TGTGCCAGCAGTTGGGGACAGGTGAACGAGCAGTACTTC. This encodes CASSWGQVNEQYF.

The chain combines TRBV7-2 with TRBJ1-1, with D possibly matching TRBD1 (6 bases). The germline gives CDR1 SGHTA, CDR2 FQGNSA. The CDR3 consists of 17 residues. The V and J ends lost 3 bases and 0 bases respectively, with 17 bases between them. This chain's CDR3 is CASSLVGAGAMNTEAFF. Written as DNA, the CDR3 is TGTGCCAGCAGCTTGGTAGGGGCGGGGGCCATGAACACTGAAGCTTTCTTT.

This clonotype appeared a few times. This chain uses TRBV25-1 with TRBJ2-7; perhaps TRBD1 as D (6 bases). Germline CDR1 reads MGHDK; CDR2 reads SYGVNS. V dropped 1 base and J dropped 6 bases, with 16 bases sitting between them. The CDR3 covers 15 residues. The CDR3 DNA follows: TGTGCCAGCAGTGAATCACTAGGGCAGGGGCCCGAGCAGTACTTC. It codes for CASSESLGQGPEQYF.

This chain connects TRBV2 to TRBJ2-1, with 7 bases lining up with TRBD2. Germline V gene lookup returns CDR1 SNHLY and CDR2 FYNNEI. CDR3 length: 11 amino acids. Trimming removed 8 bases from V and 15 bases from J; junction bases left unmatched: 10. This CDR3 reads CASGGGALVFF. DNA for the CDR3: TGTGCCAGCGGCGGGGGAGCTTTAGTGTTCTTC.

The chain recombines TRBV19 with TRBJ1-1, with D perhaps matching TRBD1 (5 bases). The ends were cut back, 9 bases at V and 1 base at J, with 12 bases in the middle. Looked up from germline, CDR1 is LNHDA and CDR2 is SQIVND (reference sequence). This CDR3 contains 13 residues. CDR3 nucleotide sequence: TGTGCCAGCAAAAGCAGGGCGAACACTGAAGCTTTCTTT. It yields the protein CASKSRANTEAFF.

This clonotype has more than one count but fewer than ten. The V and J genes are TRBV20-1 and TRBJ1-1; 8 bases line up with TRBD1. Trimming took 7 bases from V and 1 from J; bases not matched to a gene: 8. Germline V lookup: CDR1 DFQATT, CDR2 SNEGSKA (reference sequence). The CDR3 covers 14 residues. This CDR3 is CSVRDRWRNTEAFF. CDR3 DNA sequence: TGCAGTGTCAGGGACAGGTGGCGGAACACTGAAGCTTTCTTT.

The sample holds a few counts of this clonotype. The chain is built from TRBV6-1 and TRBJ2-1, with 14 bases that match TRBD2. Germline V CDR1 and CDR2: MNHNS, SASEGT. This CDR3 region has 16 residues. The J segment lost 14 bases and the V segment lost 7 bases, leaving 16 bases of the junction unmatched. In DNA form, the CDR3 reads TGTGCCAGCAACCAAAGACTAGCGGGGGGGCTTTTACAAGAGTTCTTC. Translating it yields CASNQRLAGGLLQEFF.

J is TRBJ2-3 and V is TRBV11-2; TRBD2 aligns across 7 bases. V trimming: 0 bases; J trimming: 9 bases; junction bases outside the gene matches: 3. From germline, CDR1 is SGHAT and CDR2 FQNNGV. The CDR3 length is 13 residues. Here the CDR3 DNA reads TGTGCCAGCAGCTTAGAACCGGGACTAACGCAGTATTTT. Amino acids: CASSLEPGLTQYF.

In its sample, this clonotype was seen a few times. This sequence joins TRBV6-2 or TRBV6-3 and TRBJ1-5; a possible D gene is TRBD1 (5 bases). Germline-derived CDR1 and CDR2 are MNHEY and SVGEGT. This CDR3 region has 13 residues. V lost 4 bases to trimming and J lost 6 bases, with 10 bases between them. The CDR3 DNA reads TGTGCCAGCAGTTTGGGGGATTCTCAGCCCCAGCATTTT. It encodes CASSLGDSQPQHF.

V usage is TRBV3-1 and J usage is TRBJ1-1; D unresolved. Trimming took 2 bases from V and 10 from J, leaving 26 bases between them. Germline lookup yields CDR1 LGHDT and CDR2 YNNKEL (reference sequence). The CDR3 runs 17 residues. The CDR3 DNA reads TGTGCCAGCAGCCAAATCCTCCGAGACGGCATCCCTCCGGTAGCTTTCTTT. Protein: CASSQILRDGIPPVAFF.

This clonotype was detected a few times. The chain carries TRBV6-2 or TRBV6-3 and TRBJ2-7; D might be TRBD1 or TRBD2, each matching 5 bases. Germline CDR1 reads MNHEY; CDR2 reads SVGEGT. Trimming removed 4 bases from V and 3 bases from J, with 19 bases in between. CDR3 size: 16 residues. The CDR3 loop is CASSSLSSGAVYEQYF. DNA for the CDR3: TGTGCCAGCAGTTCCCTGTCCTCCGGGGCCGTCTACGAGCAGTACTTC.